The present T cell receptor beta chain was sequenced within a study of CD8 T cells in Susac syndrome. Across the whole study: Of the sequenced Susac syndrome patients, roughly six had active disease and eight were in remission.

The CDR3 spans 14 residues. Germline CDR1 LGHDT, CDR2 YNNKEL (reference sequence). The V end was cut by 2 bases, the J end by 5 bases, with 10 bases between. TCR beta was sequenced from blood CD8+ and CD4+ T cells. RNA totalling about 0.45 to 1 ug underwent reverse transcription with random hexamers. TCRdb re-called the immunoSEQ multiplex PCR reads with MiXCR, one entry per CDR3 protein. The data contain roughly 250,000 distinct CDR3 sequences, 95% to 97% of them seen just once; the ten biggest clones take up under 0.12%. This clonotype was found once. The gene calls are TRBV3-1 and TRBJ2-1; D unclear. Sequenced input: CD4+ T cells from PBMCs. The receptor's source is a human donor with Susac syndrome. CDR3 in amino acids: CASSQLDGDNEQFF. CDR3 DNA sequence: TGTGCCAGCAGCCAACTGGACGGAGACAATGAGCAGTTCTTC.